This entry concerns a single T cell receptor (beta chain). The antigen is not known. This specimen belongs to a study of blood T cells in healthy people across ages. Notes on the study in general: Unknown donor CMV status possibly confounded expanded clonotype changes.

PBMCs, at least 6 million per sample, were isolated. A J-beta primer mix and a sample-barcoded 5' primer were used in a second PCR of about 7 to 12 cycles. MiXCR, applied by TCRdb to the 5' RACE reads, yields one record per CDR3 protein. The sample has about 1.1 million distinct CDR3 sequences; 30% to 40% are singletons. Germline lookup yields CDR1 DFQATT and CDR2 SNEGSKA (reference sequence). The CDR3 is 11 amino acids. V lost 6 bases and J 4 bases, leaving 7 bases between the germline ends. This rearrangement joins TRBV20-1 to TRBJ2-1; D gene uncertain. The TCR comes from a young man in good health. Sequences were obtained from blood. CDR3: CSAITYNEQFF. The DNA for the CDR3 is TGCAGTGCAATTACATACAATGAGCAGTTCTTC.